The 31 T cell receptor beta chains listed next were all sequenced from one sample in a study of post-analysis software for immune sequencing data. Study outcomes and limitations: About five TRBV segments, including TRBV5-6, TRBV5-1 and TRBV20-1, were more frequent in patients than controls.

Prepared libraries of TCR beta cDNA carried unique molecular identifiers. TCRdb called the PCR reads again in MiXCR, with one record for every CDR3 protein. This table holds hundreds of thousands of distinct CDR3 sequences, 30% found once. No antigens are known for them. The sequenced sample was blood. These receptors originate from a girl between 5 and 17 years old with multiple sclerosis.

The rearrangement links TRBV3-1 to TRBJ2-7; D not resolved. The J call may be incorrect, as the DNA end agrees better with TRBJ2-5. CDR1 is LGHDT, CDR2 YNNKEL, per germline (reference sequence). The CDR3 consists of 12 residues. CDR3: CASNQDPETQYF. For the CDR3, the DNA is TGTGCCAGCAACCAGGACCCGGAGACCCAGTACTTC.

The chain uses TRBV28 and TRBJ2-5; D is possibly TRBD2 (5 bases). The DNA end is more similar to TRBJ2-7, so the J call may be wrong. Germline CDR1 and CDR2: MDHEN and SYDVKM. The CDR3 extends over 14 amino acids. The CDR3 protein is CASSLGGSSVEQYF. In nucleotides, the CDR3 is TGTGCCAGCAGTTTAGGTGGGAGTTCGGTCGAGCAGTACTTC.

This clonotype was observed a few times. This sequence joins TRBV20-1 and TRBJ1-6; TRBD1 matches 9 bases. The junction had 5 bases not matched to a gene; V was cut back by 0 bases and J by 14 bases. CDR1 and CDR2 (germline): DFQATT, SNEGSKA (reference sequence). The CDR3 has 13 residues. The CDR3 here is CSARDWDRVTLHF. The CDR3 nucleotides read TGCAGTGCTAGAGATTGGGACAGGGTTACCCTCCACTTT.

This chain uses TRBV7-2 with TRBJ2-3; D not certain. This CDR3 region has 14 residues. The germline CDR1 and CDR2 sequences are SGHTA and FQGNSA. The V gene lost 1 base and the J gene lost 2 bases, with 7 bases spanning the gap. The CDR3 DNA reads TGTGCCAGCAGCTTAGTCGCAGCCACAGATACGCAGTATTTT. It translates to CASSLVAATDTQYF.

The rearrangement links TRBV7-8 to TRBJ2-3; 7 bases are shared with TRBD2. Germline assignment: CDR1 SGHVS and CDR2 FQNEAQ. The CDR3 runs to 15 residues. With 0 bases clipped from V and 3 bases from J, the junction kept 3 bases outside the gene matches. The CDR3, as DNA: TGTGCCAGCAGCTTAGCGGCGGGAGTGACAGATACGCAGTATTTT. Amino acids: CASSLAAGVTDTQYF.

This clonotype appeared a single time. V usage is TRBV7-8 and J usage is TRBJ1-1, with 7 bases identical to TRBD1. Per the germline V gene, CDR1 is SGHVS and CDR2 is FQNEAQ. The CDR3 runs 14 residues. V lost 4 bases and J lost 2; bases outside the gene matches: 4. The chain's CDR3 is CASSSWTGNTEAFF. The CDR3 bases are TGTGCCAGCAGCTCCTGGACAGGCAACACTGAAGCTTTCTTT.

As concerns this clonotype: Its ends do not fully match the called genes, so a read error is possible. The chain has TRBV10-3 and TRBJ2-3; the D gene is possibly TRBD2 (6 bases). Germline CDR1 and CDR2: ENHRY and SYGVKD. CDR3 length: 16 residues. In DNA form, the CDR3 reads TGTGCCATCAGTGACGGGAGAGGATCTCCATTAGATGCGCAGTATTTT. This translates into CAISDGRGSPLDAQYF.

This chain links TRBV2 with TRBJ1-2, with D tentatively TRBD1 (6 bases). Deletions cut 2 bases from V and 0 bases from J, with 10 bases between. The germline V gene encodes CDR1 SNHLY and CDR2 FYNNEI. The CDR3 consists of 15 residues. The CDR3 here is CASSEQGSPNYGYTF. In nucleotides, the CDR3 is TGTGCCAGCAGTGAACAGGGGTCGCCTAACTATGGCTACACCTTC.

This clonotype was observed a handful of times. The chain uses TRBV6-6 and TRBJ2-7; tentatively, D is TRBD1 or TRBD2 (5 bases each). The CDR3 consists of 15 residues. V lost 6 bases and J lost 2, with 17 bases in between. The germline CDR1 and CDR2 sequences are MNHNY and SVGAGI (reference sequence). The CDR3 DNA reads TGTGCCAGCAGCCGAGGGACCCAGAGCACCTACGAGCAGTACTTC. Protein: CASSRGTQSTYEQYF.

This clonotype showed up many times. V is TRBV11-2 and J is TRBJ2-3; no clear D gene. Between the trimmed V and J ends, which lost 5 bases and 10 bases, there was a span of 13 bases. Germline CDR1 SGHAT, CDR2 FQNNGV. The CDR3 contains 12 residues. The CDR3 protein is CASSIAQVAQYF. CDR3 coding DNA: TGTGCCAGCAGCATCGCCCAGGTAGCGCAGTATTTT.

As regards this clonotype: The conserved phenylalanine or tryptophan is not found at the CDR3 terminus, so this likely reflects a read error. The J gene is TRBJ1-2, the V gene TRBV20-1, with 7 nucleotides matching TRBD1. This CDR3 has 14 residues. The germline V gene encodes CDR1 DFQATT and CDR2 SNEGSKA (reference sequence). J lost 7 bases, V lost 2 bases, and 10 bases had no gene match. CDR3 in amino acids: CSARFRGQVAGYTC. In DNA form, the CDR3 reads TGCAGTGCTAGATTTAGAGGACAGGTAGCTGGCTACACCTGC.

The gene calls are TRBV3-1 and TRBJ2-3; D might be TRBD2 (7 bases). The CDR3 totals 15 residues. The germline V gene encodes CDR1 LGHDT and CDR2 YNNKEL (reference sequence). Trimming pared 4 bases from V and 3 bases from J, leaving 14 bases between. CDR3 loop: CASSPWEGVTDTQYF. Written as DNA, the CDR3 is TGTGCCAGCAGCCCTTGGGAGGGGGTAACAGATACGCAGTATTTT.

This clonotype was detected a few times. The chain carries TRBV29-1 and TRBJ2-7; D unresolved. The J call may not be correct, given that the DNA end is closer to TRBJ2-5. Germline CDR1 SQVTM, CDR2 ANQGSEA. The CDR3 extends over 13 amino acids. Written as DNA, the CDR3 is TGCAGCGTTGAACGGCCCCTAACTGAGACCCAGTACTTC. Amino acids: CSVERPLTETQYF.

A single count supports this clonotype. Lacking the conserved final phenylalanine or tryptophan, this CDR3 likely reflects a read error. V is TRBV5-1 and J is TRBJ1-6; tentatively, D is TRBD1 (6 bases). V dropped 1 base and J dropped 10 bases, with 15 bases sitting between them. Germline loops: CDR1 SGHRS, CDR2 YFSETQ. The CDR3 has 15 amino acids. The CDR3 DNA reads as TGCGCCAGCAGCTTGAGGACAGAAAACTACTCACCCCTCCACTGT. Translating it yields CASSLRTENYSPLHC.

The CDR3 sequence: CSAGPAGQAETQYF. The DNA for the CDR3 is TGCAGTGCTGGACCAGCGGGACAGGCGGAGACCCAGTACTTC. This rearrangement joins TRBV20-1 to TRBJ2-5, with a possible D match to TRBD1 (8 bases). Germline loops: CDR1 DFQATT, CDR2 SNEGSKA (reference sequence). Trimming removed 5 bases from V and 5 bases from J, with 18 bases in between. This CDR3 contains 14 residues.

V and J are TRBV15 and TRBJ2-7; 9 nucleotides match TRBD1. With 0 bases clipped from V and 3 bases from J, the junction kept 3 bases outside the gene matches. The CDR3 spans 15 residues. The germline V gene has CDR1 LNHNV and CDR2 YYDKDF (reference sequence). The CDR3 DNA sequence: TGTGCCACCAGCAGAGATGAGGACAGGGGCTACGAGCAGTACTTC. Translation gives CATSRDEDRGYEQYF. The full variable domain, completed using reference TRBV15 and TRBJ2-7, is DAMVIQNPRYQVTQFGKPVTLSCSQTLNHNVMYWYQQKSSQAPKLLFHYYDKDFNNEADTPDNFQSRRPNTSFCFLDIRSPGLGDTAMYLCATSRDEDRGYEQYFGPGTRLTVT.

This clonotype was recorded a few times. The rearrangement uses TRBV2 and TRBJ2-4; D remains ambiguous. The CDR3 loop spans 15 amino acids. Germline V lookup: CDR1 SNHLY, CDR2 FYNNEI. V lost 6 bases and J 2 bases, leaving 14 bases between the germline ends. The CDR3 DNA sequence: TGTGCCAGCAGAAAGCAAGACTTACCCAAAAACATTCAGTACTTC. Encoded protein: CASRKQDLPKNIQYF.

The table lists this clonotype with a few counts. V is TRBV10-3 and J is TRBJ2-6; maybe TRBD1 (5 bases). V was cut by 2 bases and J by 1 base, with 6 bases left in between. The length of the CDR3 is 15 residues. Per the germline V gene, CDR1 is ENHRY and CDR2 is SYGVKD. The CDR3 is CAISEKGSGANVLTF. CDR3 nucleotide sequence: TGTGCCATCAGTGAGAAGGGGTCTGGGGCCAACGTCCTGACTTTC.

The chain joins TRBV28 to TRBJ2-1; possible D gene TRBD1, 5 bases. Germline V gene sequence: CDR1 MDHEN, CDR2 SYDVKM. This CDR3 spans 17 amino acids. Trimming stripped 4 bases from V and 8 bases from J, with 24 bases between. In DNA form, the CDR3 reads TGTGCCAGCAGTTGGGGCGTCGGACCTTCATTTATGGATGAGCAGTTCTTC. Protein: CASSWGVGPSFMDEQFF.

This clonotype was observed a handful of times. The chain employs TRBV5-8 and TRBJ2-6, with D possibly called TRBD1 or TRBD2 (5 bases each). The V gene lost 5 bases and the J gene lost 0 bases, with 15 bases spanning the gap. Germline lookup yields CDR1 SGHTS and CDR2 YDEGEE. CDR3 length equals 17 residues. This chain's CDR3 is CASRSGTYHSGANVLTF. The CDR3 coding sequence is TGTGCCAGCAGGTCCGGGACCTACCACTCTGGGGCCAACGTCCTGACTTTC.

This clonotype was recorded a few times. This rearrangement joins TRBV15 to TRBJ1-1; 8 positions agree with TRBD1. Germline values: CDR1 LNHNV, CDR2 YYDKDF (reference sequence). The CDR3 consists of 14 residues. V shed 3 bases and J 6 bases; nucleotides not matched to a gene: 6. CDR3 in DNA: TGTGCCACCAGCAGCGCCGGGACAGGACCTGAAGCTTTCTTT. Its protein is CATSSAGTGPEAFF.

The chain links TRBV20-1 to TRBJ1-6, with D tentatively TRBD1 (6 bases). From germline, CDR1 is DFQATT and CDR2 SNEGSKA (reference sequence). The CDR3 consists of 16 residues. Trimming took off 6 bases at V and 3 bases at J, with 18 bases between the two ends. The CDR3 reads CSADHRATFYNSPLHF. The CDR3 DNA reads TGCAGTGCCGACCACAGGGCTACCTTCTATAATTCACCCCTCCACTTT.

The chain employs TRBV20-1 and TRBJ2-3; D tentatively fits TRBD1 or TRBD2 (5 bases each). Deletions cut 3 bases from V and 2 bases from J, with 12 bases between. The length of the CDR3 is 14 residues. Germline-derived CDR1 and CDR2 are DFQATT and SNEGSKA (reference sequence). CDR3 nucleotides: TGCAGTGCTAGCTGGGACGGAGACACAGATACGCAGTATTTT. This sequence encodes CSASWDGDTDTQYF.

This chain links TRBV7-9 with TRBJ2-5; D is ambiguous. Trimming stripped 1 base from V and 1 base from J, with 10 bases between. The germline V gene encodes CDR1 SEHNR and CDR2 FQNEAQ (reference sequence). The CDR3 has 15 residues. DNA for the CDR3: TGTGCCAGCAGCTTAGGGCTGCATCCCCAAGAGACCCAGTACTTC. Protein: CASSLGLHPQETQYF.

This clonotype was recorded a few times. The chain combines TRBV18 with TRBJ2-1; D gene uncertain. V gave up 3 bases and J gave up 6 bases, with 9 bases separating them. The CDR3 has 13 amino acids. CDR1 and CDR2 from the germline V gene are KGHSH and LQKENI. The CDR3 spells CASSPSPANEQFF. The CDR3 DNA sequence: TGTGCCAGCTCACCTTCACCGGCCAATGAGCAGTTCTTC.

The genes are TRBV2 and TRBJ2-2, with 8 bases lining up with TRBD1. The CDR3 is made up of 15 amino acids. Germline trimming cut 6 bases from V and 4 bases from J; bases unmatched to any gene: 7. Germline V gives CDR1 SNHLY, CDR2 FYNNEI. For the CDR3, the DNA is TGTGCCAGCAGAGCGACAGGGGTGGGCACCGGGGAGCTGTTTTTT. Translating it yields CASRATGVGTGELFF.

The sample holds a few counts of this clonotype. V gene TRBV2 combines with J gene TRBJ1-2, with D uncertain. Germline values: CDR1 SNHLY, CDR2 FYNNEI. The CDR3 totals 14 residues. V shed 4 bases and J shed 2 bases, with 11 bases lying between them. CDR3 region: CASSVITGNYGYTF. The CDR3 coding sequence is TGTGCCAGCAGTGTCATAACCGGGAACTATGGCTACACCTTC.

V and J are TRBV20-1 and TRBJ1-4; the D gene is possibly TRBD1 (5 bases). CDR1 and CDR2 from the germline V gene are DFQATT and SNEGSKA (reference sequence). The CDR3 is 14 residues long. Trimming removed 3 bases from V and 3 bases from J, with 11 bases in between. In DNA form, the CDR3 reads TGCAGTGCTAGGAGGGGCGCAGCTAATGAAAAACTGTTTTTT. Encoded protein: CSARRGAANEKLFF.

The sample holds a few counts of this clonotype. The V call is TRBV3-1, the J call TRBJ1-1, with D tentatively TRBD1 (6 bases). The germline CDR1 and CDR2 sequences are LGHDT and YNNKEL (reference sequence). V shed 8 bases and J shed 5 bases, with 15 bases lying between them. The CDR3 loop spans 13 amino acids. DNA of the CDR3: TGTGCCAGCTGGGGCCAGGGGAATACTGAAGCTTTCTTT. Amino acids: CASWGQGNTEAFF. The entire variable domain, with the rest obtained from reference TRBV3-1 and TRBJ1-1, is as follows: DTAVSQTPKYLVTQMGNDKSIKCEQNLGHDTMYWYKQDSKKFLKIMFSYNNKELIINETVPNRFSPKSPDKAHLNLHINSLELGDSAVYFCASWGQGNTEAFFGQGTRLTVV.

The chain links TRBV12-3 or TRBV12-4 to TRBJ2-3; no firm D call. V lost 8 bases to trimming and J lost 1 base, with 16 bases between them. There are 15 residues in the CDR3. The CDR3 sequence: CASRTVIRGTDTQYF. The CDR3, as DNA: TGTGCCAGCCGAACAGTAATTCGGGGCACAGATACGCAGTATTTT.

This clonotype was recorded a few times. The V call is TRBV10-3, the J call TRBJ2-5; the match to TRBD2 covers 14 bases. CDR1 and CDR2 (germline): ENHRY, SYGVKD. Trimming cost V 6 bases and J 13 bases; bases outside gene matches: 10. CDR3 length: 14 residues. The DNA of the CDR3 is TGTGCCATCAGGCCGGGACTAGCGGGAGATTTTCTGTACTTC. It translates to CAIRPGLAGDFLYF.